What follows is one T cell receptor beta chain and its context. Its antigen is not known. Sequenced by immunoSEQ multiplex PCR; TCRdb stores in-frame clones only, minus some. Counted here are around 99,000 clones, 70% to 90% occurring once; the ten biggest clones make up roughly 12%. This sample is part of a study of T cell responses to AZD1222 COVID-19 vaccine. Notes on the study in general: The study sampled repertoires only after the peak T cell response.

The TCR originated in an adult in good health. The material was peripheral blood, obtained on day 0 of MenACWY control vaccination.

In DNA, the CDR3 is TGTGCCAGCAGTTTCGGGACAGGGCATCAGCCCCAGCATTTT. It translates to CASSFGTGHQPQHF. The chain carries TRBV6-5 and TRBJ1-5; the match to TRBD1 covers 9 bases. CDR1 and CDR2 (germline): MNHEY, SVGAGI. The CDR3 spans 14 residues. V lost 4 bases, J lost 5 bases, and 3 bases stayed unmatched.